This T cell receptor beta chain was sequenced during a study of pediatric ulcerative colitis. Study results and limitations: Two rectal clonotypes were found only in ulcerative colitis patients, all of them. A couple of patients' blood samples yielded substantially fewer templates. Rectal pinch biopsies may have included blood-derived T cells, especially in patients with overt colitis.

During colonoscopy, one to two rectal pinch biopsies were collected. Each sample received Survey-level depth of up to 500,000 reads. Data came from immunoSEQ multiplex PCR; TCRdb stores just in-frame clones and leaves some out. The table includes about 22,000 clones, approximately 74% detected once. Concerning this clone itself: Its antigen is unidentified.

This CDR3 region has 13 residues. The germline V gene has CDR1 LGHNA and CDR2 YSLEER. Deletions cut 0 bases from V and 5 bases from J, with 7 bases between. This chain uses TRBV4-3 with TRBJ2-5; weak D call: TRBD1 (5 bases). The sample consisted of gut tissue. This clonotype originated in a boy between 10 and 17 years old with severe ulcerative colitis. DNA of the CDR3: TGCGCCAGCAGCCAAGATCCAGGGGAGACCCAGTACTTC. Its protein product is CASSQDPGETQYF.